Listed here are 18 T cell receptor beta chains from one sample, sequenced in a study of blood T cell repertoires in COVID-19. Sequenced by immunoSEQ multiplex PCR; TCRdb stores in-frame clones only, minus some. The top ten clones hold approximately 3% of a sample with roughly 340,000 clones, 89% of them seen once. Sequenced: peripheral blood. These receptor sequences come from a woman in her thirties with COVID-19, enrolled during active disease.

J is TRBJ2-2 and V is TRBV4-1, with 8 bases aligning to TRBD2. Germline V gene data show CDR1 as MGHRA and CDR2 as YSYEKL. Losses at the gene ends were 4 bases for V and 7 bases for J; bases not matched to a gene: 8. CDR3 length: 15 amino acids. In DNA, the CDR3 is TGCGCCAGCAGCCCCCGAGCGGGAGTGAACGGGGAGCTGTTTTTT. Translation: CASSPRAGVNGELFF.

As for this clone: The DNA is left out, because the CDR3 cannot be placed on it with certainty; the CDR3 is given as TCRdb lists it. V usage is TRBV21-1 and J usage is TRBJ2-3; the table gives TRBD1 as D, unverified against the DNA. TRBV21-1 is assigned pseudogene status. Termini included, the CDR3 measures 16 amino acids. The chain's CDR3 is CASSKGWGLGTDTQYF.

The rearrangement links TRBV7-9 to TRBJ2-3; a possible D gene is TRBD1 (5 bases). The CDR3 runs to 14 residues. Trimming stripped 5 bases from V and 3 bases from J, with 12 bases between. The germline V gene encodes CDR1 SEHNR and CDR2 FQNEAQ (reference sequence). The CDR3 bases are TGTGCCAGCAGCCAGGGCCAACTTACAGATACGCAGTATTTT. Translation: CASSQGQLTDTQYF.

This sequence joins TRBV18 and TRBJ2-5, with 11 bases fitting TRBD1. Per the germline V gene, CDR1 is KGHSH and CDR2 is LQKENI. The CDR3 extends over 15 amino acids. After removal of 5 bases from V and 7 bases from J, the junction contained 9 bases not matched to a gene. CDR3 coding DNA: TGTGCCAGCTCAGTGACGGGACAGGGGGTCGGGACCCAGTACTTC. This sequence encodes CASSVTGQGVGTQYF.

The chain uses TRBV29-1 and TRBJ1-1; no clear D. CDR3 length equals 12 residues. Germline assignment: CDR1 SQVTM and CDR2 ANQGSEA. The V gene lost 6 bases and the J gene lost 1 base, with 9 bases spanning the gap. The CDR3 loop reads CSVTRGNTEAFF. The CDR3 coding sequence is TGCAGCGTGACTCGCGGGAACACTGAAGCTTTCTTT.

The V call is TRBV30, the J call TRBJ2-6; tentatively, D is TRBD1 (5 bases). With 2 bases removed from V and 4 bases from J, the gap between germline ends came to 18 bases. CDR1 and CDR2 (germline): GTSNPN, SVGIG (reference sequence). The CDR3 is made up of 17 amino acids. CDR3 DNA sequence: TGTGCCTGGAGTCCCGGACATCCCCGATGGGGGGCCAACGTCCTGACTTTC. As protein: CAWSPGHPRWGANVLTF.

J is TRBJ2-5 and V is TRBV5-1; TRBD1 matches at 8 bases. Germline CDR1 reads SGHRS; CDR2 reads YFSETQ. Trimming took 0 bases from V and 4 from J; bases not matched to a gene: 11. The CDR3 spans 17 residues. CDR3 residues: CASSLEGSGTGIETQYF. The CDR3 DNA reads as TGCGCCAGCAGCTTGGAGGGGTCCGGGACAGGTATAGAGACCCAGTACTTC.

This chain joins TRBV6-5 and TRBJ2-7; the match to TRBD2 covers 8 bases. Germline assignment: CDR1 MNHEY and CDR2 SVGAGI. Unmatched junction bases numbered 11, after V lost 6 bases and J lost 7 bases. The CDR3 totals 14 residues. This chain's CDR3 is CASRPGGITIEQYV. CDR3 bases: TGTGCCAGCAGGCCGGGGGGGATCACAATTGAGCAGTACGTC.

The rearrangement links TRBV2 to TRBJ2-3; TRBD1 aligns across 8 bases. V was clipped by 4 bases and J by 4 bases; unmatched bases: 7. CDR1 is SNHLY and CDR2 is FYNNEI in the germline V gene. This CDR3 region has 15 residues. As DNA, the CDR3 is TGTGCCAGCAGTGTCAGGACAGGGACGGCAGATACGCAGTATTTT. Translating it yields CASSVRTGTADTQYF.

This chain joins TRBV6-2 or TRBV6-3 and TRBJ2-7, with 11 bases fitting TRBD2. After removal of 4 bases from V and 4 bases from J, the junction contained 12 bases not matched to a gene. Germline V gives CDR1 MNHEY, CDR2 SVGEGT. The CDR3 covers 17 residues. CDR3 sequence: CASSSGLAGGLGYEQYV. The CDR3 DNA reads TGTGCCAGCAGTTCCGGTCTAGCGGGAGGTCTCGGGTACGAGCAGTACGTC.

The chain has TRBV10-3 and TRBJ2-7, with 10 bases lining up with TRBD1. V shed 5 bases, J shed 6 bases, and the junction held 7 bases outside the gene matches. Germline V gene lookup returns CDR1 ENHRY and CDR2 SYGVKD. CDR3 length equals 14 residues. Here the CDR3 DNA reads TGTGCCATCAGTTGGACAGGGGGTCTCTCCGAGCAGTACTTC. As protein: CAISWTGGLSEQYF.

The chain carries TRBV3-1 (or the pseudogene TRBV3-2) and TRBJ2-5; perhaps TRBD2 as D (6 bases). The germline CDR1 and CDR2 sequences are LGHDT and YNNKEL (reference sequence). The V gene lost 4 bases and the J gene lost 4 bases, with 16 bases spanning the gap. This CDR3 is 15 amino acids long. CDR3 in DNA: TGTGCCAGCAGCCCCCTCCCCCCCGGGGGAGAGACCCAGTACTTC. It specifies CASSPLPPGGETQYF.

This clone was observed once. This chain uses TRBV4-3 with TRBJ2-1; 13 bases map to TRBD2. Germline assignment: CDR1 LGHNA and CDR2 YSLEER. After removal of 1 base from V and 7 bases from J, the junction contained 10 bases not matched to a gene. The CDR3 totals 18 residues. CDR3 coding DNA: TGCGCCAGCAGCCAAGGGGTTGGGACTAGCGGGACAAGGAATGAGCAGTTCTTC. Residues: CASSQGVGTSGTRNEQFF.

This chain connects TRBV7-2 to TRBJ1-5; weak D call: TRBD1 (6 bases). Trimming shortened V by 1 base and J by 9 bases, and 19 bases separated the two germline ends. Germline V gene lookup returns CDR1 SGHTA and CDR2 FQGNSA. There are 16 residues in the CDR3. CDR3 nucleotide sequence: TGTGCCAGCAGCTTAGGAGGGGCCGGGACACCGGCGCCCCAGCATTTT. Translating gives CASSLGGAGTPAPQHF.

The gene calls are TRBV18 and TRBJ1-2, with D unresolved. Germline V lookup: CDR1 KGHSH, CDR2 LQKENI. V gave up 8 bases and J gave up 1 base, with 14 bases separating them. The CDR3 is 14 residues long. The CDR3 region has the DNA TGTGCCAGCCTCCCGGGTGCTCTTAACTATGGCTACACCTTC. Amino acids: CASLPGALNYGYTF.

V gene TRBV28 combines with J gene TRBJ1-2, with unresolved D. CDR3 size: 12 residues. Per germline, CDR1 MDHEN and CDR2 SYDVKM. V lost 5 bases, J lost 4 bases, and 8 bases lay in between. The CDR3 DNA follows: TGTGCCAGCAGTCCCCTAGGCTATGGCTACACCTTC. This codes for CASSPLGYGYTF.

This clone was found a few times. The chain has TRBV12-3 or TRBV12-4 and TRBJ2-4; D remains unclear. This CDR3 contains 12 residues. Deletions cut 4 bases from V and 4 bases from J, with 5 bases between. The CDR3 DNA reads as TGTGCCAGCAGTTCTCCGAAAAACATTCAGTACTTC. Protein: CASSSPKNIQYF.

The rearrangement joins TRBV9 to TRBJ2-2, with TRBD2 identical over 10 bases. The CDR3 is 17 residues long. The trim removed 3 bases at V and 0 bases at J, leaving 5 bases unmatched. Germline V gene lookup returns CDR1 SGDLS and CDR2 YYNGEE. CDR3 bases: TGTGCCAGCAGCGCTGGACTAGCGGTATCGAACACCGGGGAGCTGTTTTTT. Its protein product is CASSAGLAVSNTGELFF.